This T cell receptor beta chain was captured in a study of T cell responses to AZD1222 COVID-19 vaccine. The table came from immunoSEQ multiplex PCR; TCRdb's copy has only in-frame clones and leaves some out. This sample yields under 200,000 clones, of which about 90% are seen a single time; more than 5.5% belongs to the top ten. Germline-derived CDR1 and CDR2 are MNHEY and SVGEGT. The ends were cut back, 4 bases at V and 4 bases at J, with 13 bases in the middle. There are 15 residues in the CDR3. This TCR was sampled from an adult in good health. The sequencing here drew on peripheral blood, taken on day 0 of AZD1222 vaccination. J is TRBJ2-2 and V is TRBV6-2 or TRBV6-3; D ambiguous. In DNA, the CDR3 is TGTGCCAGCAGTTCGGTAGCTCCGAGCACCGGGGAGCTGTTTTTT. Protein product: CASSSVAPSTGELFF.